The sample holds many counts of the clone carrying this TCR beta chain. Its antigen is as yet unknown. The germline V and J ends were trimmed by 0 bases and 6 bases, with 8 bases remaining between them. Germline-derived CDR1 and CDR2 are MRHNA and SNTAGT. The CDR3 has 14 residues. This sample is part of a study of T cell responses to AZD1222 COVID-19 vaccine. General study points: Repertoire samples came only from after the peak T cell response. CD4 TCRs linked to vaccination spanned spike, dominating at 160-218 and 743-854.

Profiled with immunoSEQ multiplex PCR; TCRdb holds only in-frame clones, not every one. The sample shows about 150,000 clones, about 93% of them seen only once. The sequence derives from an adult in good health. Sequencing used peripheral blood, obtained on day 0 of AZD1222 vaccination. The J gene is TRBJ2-2, the V gene TRBV6-4; tentatively, D is TRBD2 (6 bases). CDR3 DNA: TGTGCCAGCAGTGACTCGGGGGACTCCGGGGAGCTGTTTTTT. It is translated as CASSDSGDSGELFF.